Each of the 16 T cell receptor beta chains below was sequenced from the same sample in a study of blood T cell repertoires in COVID-19. TCRdb keeps only in-frame clones here, not all; method: immunoSEQ multiplex PCR. Here the sample spans about half a million clones, roughly nine tenths being singletons. The material sequenced was PBMCs or T cells enriched from blood (not recorded which). All receptors derive from a woman aged 60-70 years who had recovered from COVID-19.

The DNA for the CDR3 is TGTGCCGTCCAGGGGGGTACGACAGATACGCAGTATTTT. It translates to CAVQGGTTDTQYF. The V gene is TRBV6-5, the J gene TRBJ2-3; weak D call: TRBD1 (7 bases). Looked up from germline, CDR1 is MNHEY and CDR2 is SVGAGI. V lost 11 bases to trimming and J lost 3 bases, with 15 bases between them. This CDR3 has 13 residues.

The rearrangement links TRBV10-1 to TRBJ1-2; 7 nucleotides match TRBD1. Per the germline V gene, CDR1 is WNHNN and CDR2 is SYGVQD (reference sequence). This CDR3 contains 13 residues. J lost 0 bases, V lost 9 bases, and 4 bases had no gene match. For the CDR3, the DNA is TGCGCCAGACAGGGGCCAGCTAACTATGGCTACACCTTC. Translated, it gives CARQGPANYGYTF.

This chain joins TRBV7-2 and TRBJ2-7, with 7 nucleotides matching TRBD2. J gave up 1 base and V 1 base, and 10 bases lay outside the gene matches. Germline V gene lookup returns CDR1 SGHTA and CDR2 FQGNSA. This CDR3 has 17 amino acids. CDR3 sequence (DNA): TGTGCCAGCAGCTTAGTGAATTTGGGGGGGGGATCCTACGAGCAGTACTTC. This encodes CASSLVNLGGGSYEQYF.

The chain couples TRBV5-1 to TRBJ2-1; 7 nucleotides agree with TRBD2. V lost 4 bases and J lost 6; bases outside the gene matches: 10. The CDR3 consists of 15 residues. Germline-derived CDR1 and CDR2 are SGHRS and YFSETQ. This chain's CDR3 is CASSLTSPPVNEQFF. The CDR3 DNA reads TGCGCCAGCAGCCTGACTAGCCCACCCGTCAATGAGCAGTTCTTC.

The rearrangement uses TRBV7-2 and TRBJ2-3, with TRBD2 identical over 12 bases. From germline, CDR1 is SGHTA and CDR2 FQGNSA. The CDR3 extends over 16 amino acids. The V segment lost 0 bases and the J segment 6 bases; nucleotides outside the gene matches: 4. In DNA form, the CDR3 reads TGTGCCAGCAGCTTAGCCCCTAGCGGGGGGGCGGATACGCAGTATTTT. It specifies CASSLAPSGGADTQYF.

The chain carries TRBV6-1 and TRBJ1-5; D is undetermined. This CDR3 comprises 18 residues. Trimming cost V 1 base and J 0 bases, with 16 bases left between them. Germline loops: CDR1 MNHNS, CDR2 SASEGT. CDR3 amino acids: CASSEGFGDPDSNQPQHF. CDR3 sequence (DNA): TGTGCCAGCAGTGAAGGTTTCGGAGATCCTGATAGCAATCAGCCCCAGCATTTT.

CDR3 sequence reads: CASTHTDRVITEAFF. The CDR3 region has the DNA TGTGCCAGTACCCACACTGACAGGGTCATCACTGAAGCTTTCTTT. The genes are TRBV19 and TRBJ1-1; 7 bases agree with TRBD1. CDR1 and CDR2 from the germline V gene are LNHDA and SQIVND (reference sequence). The CDR3 length is 15 residues. The junction had 12 bases not matched to a gene; V was cut back by 7 bases and J by 4 bases.

V and J are TRBV2 and TRBJ2-2; 7 bases match TRBD1. Germline trimming cut 8 bases from V and 5 bases from J; bases unmatched to any gene: 8. The length of the CDR3 is 14 residues. Germline assignment: CDR1 SNHLY and CDR2 FYNNEI. For the CDR3, the DNA is TGTGCCAGCCGGGACAGTCGAGGGACCGGGGAGCTGTTTTTT. Translating gives CASRDSRGTGELFF.

This clone is a singleton in its sample. This rearrangement joins TRBV25-1 to TRBJ1-1; D gene unclear. Germline CDR1 MGHDK, CDR2 SYGVNS. V lost 4 bases, J lost 0 bases, and 12 bases lay in between. There are 15 residues in the CDR3. CDR3 sequence: CASSAAHSVNTEAFF. The CDR3 DNA reads TGTGCCAGCAGTGCCGCCCATTCGGTGAACACTGAAGCTTTCTTT.

This chain connects TRBV24-1 to TRBJ2-1; D remains unclear. The V end was cut by 3 bases, the J end by 7 bases, with 12 bases between. The CDR3 is 14 amino acids. Looked up from germline, CDR1 is KGHDR and CDR2 is SFDVKD. The CDR3 protein is CATSDAGHLNEQFF. CDR3 coding DNA: TGTGCCACCAGTGATGCAGGCCACTTGAATGAGCAGTTCTTC.

The chain combines TRBV12-3 or TRBV12-4 with TRBJ2-5, with no clear D. The CDR3 is 12 residues long. V was clipped by 6 bases and J by 1 base, with 6 bases between them. The CDR3 region is CASSKSQETQYF. The CDR3 DNA is TGTGCCAGCAGCAAGAGCCAAGAGACCCAGTACTTC.

This rearrangement joins TRBV29-1 to TRBJ2-4; TRBD2 matches at 14 bases. The CDR3 spans 16 residues. Per germline, CDR1 SQVTM and CDR2 ANQGSEA. The trim removed 4 bases at V and 5 bases at J, leaving 7 bases unmatched. Here the CDR3 reads CSVAFGTSGGQNIQYF. CDR3 bases: TGCAGCGTTGCATTCGGGACTAGCGGGGGACAAAACATTCAGTACTTC.

V gene TRBV5-1 combines with J gene TRBJ2-5; possible D gene TRBD2, 6 bases. Trimming pared 4 bases from V and 3 bases from J, leaving 16 bases between. Per germline, CDR1 SGHRS and CDR2 YFSETQ. The CDR3 is 15 amino acids. CDR3 DNA: TGCGCCAGCAGCGCCTCCGGGACTTCCAAAGAGACCCAGTACTTC. This encodes CASSASGTSKETQYF.

In DNA form, the CDR3 reads TGCAGCGTCCCAGGGGGCGGCTATGGCTACACCTTC. It is translated as CSVPGGGYGYTF. The rearrangement joins TRBV29-1 to TRBJ1-2; 8 positions match TRBD1. Per the germline V gene, CDR1 is SQVTM and CDR2 is ANQGSEA. J was trimmed by 4 bases and V by 6 bases; bases with no gene match: 4. This CDR3 is built from 12 residues.

This clone was observed once. The chain uses TRBV2 and TRBJ1-5; 9 bases agree with TRBD1. CDR1 and CDR2 (germline): SNHLY, FYNNEI. This CDR3 comprises 13 residues. J was trimmed by 7 bases and V by 4 bases; bases with no gene match: 2. The CDR3 DNA reads as TGTGCCAGCAGTGGGGACAGGGTCCAGCCCCAGCATTTT. The encoded protein is CASSGDRVQPQHF.

This clone was seen once. This chain uses TRBV5-1 with TRBJ2-6; weak D call: TRBD1 (5 bases). CDR1 is SGHRS, CDR2 YFSETQ, per germline. The germline V and J ends were trimmed by 0 bases and 0 bases, with 10 bases remaining between them. This CDR3 comprises 17 residues. In DNA, the CDR3 is TGCGCCAGCAGCTTGGATCCCCAGGGCTCTGGGGCCAACGTCCTGACTTTC. Translated, it gives CASSLDPQGSGANVLTF. Filled out from reference TRBV5-1 and TRBJ2-6, the complete variable domain reads KAGVTQTPRYLIKTRGQQVTLSCSPISGHRSVSWYQQTPGQGLQFLFEYFSETQRNKGNFPGRFSGRQFSNSRSEMNVSTLELGDSALYLCASSLDPQGSGANVLTFGAGSRLTVL.